The sequence of this TCR beta chain was determined in a study of cytomegalovirus exposure and HLA in healthy donors. Study-level points and caveats: When a later analysis was performed, an Asian-associated ancestry cluster reportedly had fewer N-insertions than the roughly 700-donor mean. Some V segments, including TRBV6-2 and TRBV6-3, were excluded as indistinguishable. Previously analyzed data showed that most TCR beta V segments were productive at a frequency of about 87% or about 30%.

Use of 60 Vbeta and 13 Jbeta primers characterized the PCR. The table came from immunoSEQ multiplex PCR; TCRdb's copy has only in-frame clones and leaves some out. The listing records about 67,000 clones. With respect to this clone: What it binds is unknown.

This CDR3 has 15 residues. The V end lost 5 bases, the J end lost 4 bases, and 17 bases lay between the germline ends. Germline loops: CDR1 LNHNV, CDR2 YYDKDF (reference sequence). The chain links TRBV15 to TRBJ2-5, with D possibly TRBD2 on 7 matching bases. Sequencing was done on a sample of PBMCs. This TCR was sampled from a man aged 25-45 years in good health and CMV-seropositive. Here the CDR3 DNA reads TGTGCCACCAGCCCCACCGGGGGGCAGTTAGAGACCCAGTACTTC. Its translation is CATSPTGGQLETQYF.